This TCR beta chain is from a study of CD8 T cells in ankylosing spondylitis. The germline gives CDR1 SGHVS, CDR2 FNYEAQ. The trim removed 5 bases at V and 3 bases at J, leaving 8 bases unmatched. This CDR3 comprises 15 residues. The study's findings and limits: Made up of 7 to 9 highly homologous variants, a TCR beta motif appeared characteristic of ankylosing spondylitis blood.

This clonotype was counted only a few times. Its antigen is unknown. By quantitative 5'-RACE with molecular barcodes, the TCR beta libraries were made. TCRdb called the 5' RACE reads again in MiXCR, with one record for every CDR3 protein. Found here are over 700,000 distinct CDR3 sequences, 19% of them singletons; the top ten hold over 15%. The receptor was isolated from a male donor with ankylosing spondylitis. The sample comprised blood, either unsorted or a sorted T cell fraction (not recorded which). The V call is TRBV7-6, the J call TRBJ2-7; 9 bases agree with TRBD1. Here the CDR3 DNA reads TGTGCCAGCAGCGAAACCGGGACAGGGAACTACGAGCAGTACTTC. This translates into CASSETGTGNYEQYF.